These 10 T cell receptor beta chains were sequenced from one sample in a study of Ad26.COV2.S vaccination and SARS-CoV-2 variants. Here immunoSEQ multiplex PCR was the method, and the copy in TCRdb shows in-frame clones only, minus some. The repertoire includes roughly 240,000 clones, approximately 90% of them detected once, and about 11% sits in the top ten. Treatment meaning: 15 to 20 received Ad26.COV2.S at low or high dose, single or two shots; 5 received placebo; per-sample allocation not given. All samples were drawn on day 63, counting from the first vaccine or placebo injection. The specimen was peripheral blood, collected in a trial of Ad26.COV2.S vaccine versus placebo. The origin of the receptors is a person aged 18-60 years who received the Ad26.COV2.S COVID-19 vaccine or a placebo.

The rearrangement uses TRBV28 and TRBJ1-2; no clear D. The CDR3 covers 15 residues. V was clipped by 1 base and J by 2 bases, with 11 bases between them. Germline loops: CDR1 MDHEN, CDR2 SYDVKM. CDR3 protein: CASSLFVLNNYGYTF. In nucleotides, the CDR3 is TGTGCCAGCAGTTTATTTGTCCTGAACAACTATGGCTACACCTTC.

This chain connects TRBV27 to TRBJ1-1; D gene ambiguous. The length of the CDR3 is 15 residues. Trimming stripped 1 base from V and 7 bases from J, with 16 bases between. Germline V lookup: CDR1 MNHEY, CDR2 SMNVEV (reference sequence). The CDR3 here is CASSLFDNSRSEAFF. The CDR3 nucleotides read TGTGCCAGCAGTTTATTTGACAATAGTCGGAGTGAAGCTTTCTTT.

CDR3 nucleotides: TGCGCCAGCAGCCAAGACCACGGCTTCACAGATACGCAGTATTTT. Its translation: CASSQDHGFTDTQYF. The chain couples TRBV4-1 to TRBJ2-3; D not certain. Germline V CDR1 and CDR2: MGHRA, YSYEKL. The CDR3 totals 15 residues. The germline V and J ends were trimmed by 0 bases and 2 bases, with 9 bases remaining between them.

The chain links TRBV3-1 (or the pseudogene TRBV3-2) to TRBJ1-5; perhaps TRBD1 as D (5 bases). V was trimmed by 2 bases and J by 6 bases, leaving 23 bases between them. This CDR3 region has 18 residues. Germline V gives CDR1 LGHDT, CDR2 YNNKEL (reference sequence). The CDR3: CASSQIGAGWRFCQPQHF. DNA for the CDR3: TGTGCCAGCAGCCAAATTGGGGCTGGTTGGAGGTTTTGTCAGCCCCAGCATTTT.

The chain employs TRBV6-4 and TRBJ1-5, with D unclear. CDR3 length: 17 residues. Trimming took off 4 bases at V and 0 bases at J, with 16 bases between the two ends. The germline gives CDR1 MRHNA, CDR2 SNTAGT. Written as DNA, the CDR3 is TGTGCCAGCAGTGTGCGAAGGGCGCGATATAGCAATCAGCCCCAGCATTTT. Residues: CASSVRRARYSNQPQHF.

V usage is TRBV5-1 and J usage is TRBJ2-1; D uncertain. The CDR3 covers 13 residues. Germline V lookup: CDR1 SGHRS, CDR2 YFSETQ. V dropped 2 bases and J dropped 9 bases, with 12 bases sitting between them. The CDR3 nucleotides are TGCGCCAGCAGCTTTGATGATGGAATTGAGCAGTTCTTC. This gives the protein CASSFDDGIEQFF.

The gene calls are TRBV30 and TRBJ1-2; no definite D call. Germline CDR1 is GTSNPN and CDR2 is SVGIG (reference sequence). V was shortened by 4 bases and J by 1 base, with 10 bases between the two germline ends. The CDR3 is made up of 13 amino acids. The DNA of the CDR3 is TGTGCCTGGACGCCGGGTTTTAACTATGGCTACACCTTC. It is translated as CAWTPGFNYGYTF.

The chain employs TRBV2 and TRBJ2-4; TRBD1 matches at 7 bases. CDR3 size: 14 residues. Germline CDR1 and CDR2: SNHLY and FYNNEI. J was trimmed by 7 bases and V by 7 bases; bases with no gene match: 10. The chain's CDR3 is CASIPDRAPNIQYF. CDR3 nucleotides: TGTGCCAGCATCCCAGACAGGGCCCCGAACATTCAGTACTTC.

The chain couples TRBV10-2 to TRBJ2-1, with D possibly matching TRBD2 (6 bases). V lost 8 bases, J lost 5 bases, and 13 bases lay in between. The CDR3 has 13 amino acids. Germline V gives CDR1 WSHSY, CDR2 SAAADI. The DNA of the CDR3 is TGCGCCAGCGCGGGGAGGACCAACAATGAGCAGTTCTTC. Its translation: CASAGRTNNEQFF.

The chain couples TRBV30 to TRBJ2-7; 9 bases align to TRBD2. Germline CDR1 is GTSNPN and CDR2 is SVGIG (reference sequence). The CDR3 runs 16 residues. The junction had 13 bases not matched to a gene; V was cut back by 3 bases and J by 4 bases. The CDR3: CAWSAVGISGRYEQYF. DNA for the CDR3: TGTGCCTGGAGCGCCGTAGGGATTAGCGGGAGATACGAGCAGTACTTC.